The 27 T cell receptor beta chains in this list originate from one sample, sequenced in a study of CD8+ T cells in alopecia areata. Described treatment: oral pan-JAK inhibitor, 5-10 mg twice daily. RNA extraction and reverse transcription yielded cDNA as sequencing template. This table comes from immunoSEQ multiplex PCR, and its TCRdb copy is limited to in-frame clones, with some not included. In the table there are about 210,000 clones, approximately 72% of which are singletons. The sample was CD4+ T cells sorted from blood, taken around week 44, from a patient treated with tofacitinib. The receptors come from a human donor with alopecia areata.

The chain uses TRBV20-1 and TRBJ1-2, with D hard to call. CDR3 length: 10 amino acids. CDR1 and CDR2 from the germline V gene are DFQATT and SNEGSKA (reference sequence). V was cut by 3 bases and J by 7 bases, with 6 bases left in between. In nucleotides, the CDR3 is TGCAGTGCTAGTTCGGGTGGCTACACCTTC. It codes for CSASSGGYTF.

The genes are TRBV27 and TRBJ2-7; the match to TRBD2 covers 9 bases. The CDR3 sequence is 14 residues long. Germline V gene data show CDR1 as MNHEY and CDR2 as SMNVEV (reference sequence). The V segment lost 5 bases and the J segment 4 bases; nucleotides outside the gene matches: 6. The CDR3 DNA reads TGTGCCAGCAGTAAGAGCGGGGGGATTTACGAGCAGTACTTC. This encodes CASSKSGGIYEQYF.

V is TRBV9 and J is TRBJ2-6; D uncertain. The CDR3 covers 14 residues. CDR1 is SGDLS, CDR2 YYNGEE, per germline. The V end lost 4 bases, the J end lost 4 bases, and 9 bases lay between the germline ends. The CDR3 protein is CASSPRWGANVLTF. The CDR3 nucleotides read TGTGCCAGCAGCCCCCGTTGGGGGGCCAACGTCCTGACTTTC.

This chain uses TRBV29-1 with TRBJ2-1, with D perhaps TRBD1 (6 bases). Germline V gene lookup returns CDR1 SQVTM and CDR2 ANQGSEA. The CDR3 is 11 amino acids. V gave up 7 bases and J gave up 7 bases, with 11 bases separating them. The DNA of the CDR3 is TGCAGCGCGCTCAGGGGAAATGAGCAGTTCTTC. Protein sequence: CSALRGNEQFF.

The chain couples TRBV4-3 to TRBJ1-1, with D maybe TRBD1 (6 bases). The V and J ends lost 10 bases and 6 bases respectively, with 18 bases between them. Germline CDR1 and CDR2: LGHNA and YSLEER. The CDR3 is 13 residues long. The CDR3, as DNA: TGCGCCACCAATCAGCGGACAGTTGCTGAAGCTTTCTTT. Protein sequence: CATNQRTVAEAFF.

A few counts support this clone. The chain employs TRBV10-3 and TRBJ1-6, with 7 bases lining up with TRBD1. CDR1 is ENHRY and CDR2 is SYGVKD in the germline V gene. J lost 8 bases, V lost 3 bases, and 7 bases had no gene match. The CDR3 length is 15 residues. The CDR3 loop is CAISDSGTVDSPLHF. For the CDR3, the DNA is TGTGCCATCAGTGATTCCGGGACAGTCGATTCACCCCTCCACTTT.

CDR3 bases: TGCAGCGTTGCTGAGTCCGTCAACTATGGCTACACCTTC. Translated, it gives CSVAESVNYGYTF. The V and J genes are TRBV29-1 and TRBJ1-2; D gene unclear. V was clipped by 4 bases and J by 2 bases, with 11 bases between them. Germline V gene data show CDR1 as SQVTM and CDR2 as ANQGSEA. There are 13 residues in the CDR3.

This clone was counted a few times. The chain uses TRBV5-4 and TRBJ2-3, with a tentative D call TRBD2 (5 bases). Germline assignment: CDR1 SGHNT and CDR2 YYREEE (reference sequence). There are 16 residues in the CDR3. Trimming took 4 bases from V and 0 from J, leaving 15 bases between them. CDR3 coding DNA: TGTGCCAGCAGCCAAGGTTTCGAGCGGAGCACAGATACGCAGTATTTT. As protein: CASSQGFERSTDTQYF.

The chain carries TRBV7-2 and TRBJ2-1, with 7 nucleotides matching TRBD2. V was pared by 7 bases and J by 9 bases, with 12 bases of the junction left unmatched. The CDR3 covers 14 residues. Germline CDR1 reads SGHTA; CDR2 reads FQGNSA. CDR3 nucleotides: TGTGCCAGCAACGAAGCGGGGTCTCCTAGTGAGCAGTTCTTC. It translates to CASNEAGSPSEQFF.

This clone was recorded once. CDR3 sequence (DNA): TGTGCCAGCAGAAGACTAGCGGGGGAGTCAGCCGGGGAGCTGTTTTTT. It translates to CASRRLAGESAGELFF. This chain joins TRBV2 and TRBJ2-2; 12 positions agree with TRBD2. With V trimmed by 6 bases and J by 6 bases, 8 bases remained unmatched. CDR3 size: 16 residues. The germline V gene has CDR1 SNHLY and CDR2 FYNNEI.

The chain has TRBV14 and TRBJ1-1; D is unclear. V dropped 0 bases and J dropped 2 bases, with 7 bases sitting between them. Germline values: CDR1 SGHDN, CDR2 FVKESK. The CDR3 sequence is 14 residues long. Written as DNA, the CDR3 is TGTGCCAGCAGCCAAGACCGGGTCAACACTGAAGCTTTCTTT. It encodes CASSQDRVNTEAFF. The entire variable domain, with the rest obtained from reference TRBV14 and TRBJ1-1, is as follows: EAGVTQFPSHSVIEKGQTVTLRCDPISGHDNLYWYRRVMGKEIKFLLHFVKESKQDESGMPNNRFLAERTGGTYSTLKVQPAELEDSGVYFCASSQDRVNTEAFFGQGTRLTVV.

This clone was observed many times. This rearrangement joins TRBV7-2 to TRBJ1-1; D is ambiguous. Per the germline V gene, CDR1 is SGHTA and CDR2 is FQGNSA. CDR3 length: 14 residues. The V end was cut by 5 bases, the J end by 0 bases, with 10 bases between. CDR3 sequence: CASSRPSLNTEAFF. CDR3 DNA: TGTGCCAGCAGCCGACCCTCTTTGAACACTGAAGCTTTCTTT.

This clone was picked up a small number of times. This chain joins TRBV4-3 and TRBJ1-6; D unclear. The germline CDR1 and CDR2 sequences are LGHNA and YSLEER. CDR3 size: 15 residues. V was trimmed by 0 bases and J by 6 bases, leaving 9 bases between them. Here the CDR3 reads CASSQERVFNSPLHF. CDR3 nucleotides: TGCGCCAGCAGCCAAGAACGGGTCTTTAATTCACCCCTCCACTTT.

The rearrangement uses TRBV4-1 and TRBJ2-7; TRBD1 aligns across 10 bases. In germline, CDR1 is MGHRA, CDR2 YSYEKL. Trimming removed 1 base from V and 4 bases from J; junction bases left unmatched: 4. The CDR3 consists of 15 residues. CDR3 in amino acids: CASSQGGTGDYEQYF. CDR3 DNA sequence: TGCGCCAGCAGCCAAGGTGGGACAGGGGATTACGAGCAGTACTTC.

This clone was recorded a few times. This chain joins TRBV29-1 and TRBJ1-2; 9 bases fit TRBD1. This CDR3 region has 14 residues. Germline V CDR1 and CDR2: SQVTM, ANQGSEA. The junction had 10 bases not matched to a gene; V was cut back by 7 bases and J by 4 bases. This CDR3 is CSAPRQGVGYGYTF. The CDR3, as DNA: TGCAGCGCCCCACGACAGGGGGTGGGCTATGGCTACACCTTC. Filled out from reference TRBV29-1 and TRBJ1-2, the complete variable domain reads SAVISQKPSRDICQRGTSLTIQCQVDSQVTMMFWYRQQPGQSLTLIATANQGSEATYESGFVIDKFPISRPNLTFSTLTVSNMSPEDSSIYLCSAPRQGVGYGYTFGSGTRLTVV.

The chain recombines TRBV30 with TRBJ2-2; D call uncertain. CDR1 is GTSNPN, CDR2 SVGIG, per germline (reference sequence). V lost 1 base and J 4 bases, leaving 7 bases between the germline ends. There are 13 residues in the CDR3. CDR3 amino acids: CAWSAPGTGELFF. CDR3 coding DNA: TGTGCCTGGAGTGCCCCGGGCACCGGGGAGCTGTTTTTT.

The chain carries TRBV2 and TRBJ2-5, with no clear D. CDR1 is SNHLY and CDR2 is FYNNEI in the germline V gene. The V and J ends lost 7 bases and 3 bases respectively, with 9 bases between them. CDR3 length equals 12 residues. The CDR3 DNA reads TGTGCCAGCAAGAGAGAGGAAGAGACCCAGTACTTC. This encodes CASKREEETQYF.

This clone was recorded once. The same CDR3 is also encoded by other DNA sequences in this sample. The chain combines TRBV7-3 with TRBJ2-3; D is unclear. The germline CDR1 and CDR2 sequences are SGHTA and FQGTGA. This CDR3 has 12 residues. Trimming removed 3 bases from V and 1 base from J, with 2 bases in between. The CDR3 coding sequence is TGTGCCAGCAGCTTTGGCACAGATACGCAGTATTTT. Its translation: CASSFGTDTQYF.

V gene TRBV7-2 combines with J gene TRBJ1-4; a possible D gene is TRBD1 (6 bases). This CDR3 spans 12 amino acids. The germline CDR1 and CDR2 sequences are SGHTA and FQGNSA. V lost 7 bases and J lost 7, with 10 bases in between. The CDR3 bases are TGTGCCAGCACAACAGGGCGTGAAAAACTGTTTTTT. Translated: CASTTGREKLFF.

This clone was seen a few times. This rearrangement joins TRBV6-6 to TRBJ2-6; D gene uncertain. The germline V gene has CDR1 MNHNY and CDR2 SVGAGI (reference sequence). The CDR3 extends over 15 amino acids. V was trimmed by 7 bases and J by 4 bases, leaving 14 bases between them. The CDR3 reads CASTLAGAGANVLTF. Here the CDR3 DNA reads TGTGCCAGCACCCTTGCAGGAGCCGGGGCCAACGTCCTGACTTTC.

The V call is TRBV9, the J call TRBJ2-2; no clear D. Germline V gene data show CDR1 as SGDLS and CDR2 as YYNGEE. The V end was cut by 2 bases, the J end by 7 bases, with 6 bases between. The CDR3 runs to 12 residues. The CDR3 spells CASSVEDGELFF. The CDR3 nucleotides read TGTGCCAGCAGCGTTGAAGACGGGGAGCTGTTTTTT.

The J gene is TRBJ1-2, the V gene TRBV23-1; D is perhaps TRBD1 (5 bases). TRBV23-1 counts as an open reading frame of uncertain function. The V end lost 1 base, the J end lost 4 bases, and 10 bases lay between the germline ends. This CDR3 has 14 residues. CDR3: CASSQYPGSYGYTF. In DNA, the CDR3 is TGCGCCAGCAGTCAATATCCAGGGTCCTATGGCTACACCTTC.

V usage is TRBV4-3 and J usage is TRBJ1-6; 7 bases map to TRBD1. The CDR3 loop spans 15 amino acids. From germline, CDR1 is LGHNA and CDR2 YSLEER. V shed 3 bases and J 8 bases; nucleotides not matched to a gene: 7. The CDR3 region has the DNA TGCGCCAGCAGCCAGGGGGGGGACAGAGATTCACCCCTCCACTTT. Its protein product is CASSQGGDRDSPLHF.

This chain connects TRBV5-6 to TRBJ2-5; TRBD1 aligns across 8 bases. CDR1 SGHDT and CDR2 YYEEEE come from the germline V gene. The CDR3 spans 16 residues. V dropped 1 base and J dropped 5; count of bases not matched to a gene: 10. Written as DNA, the CDR3 is TGTGCCAGCAGCTTGACCCCGGACAGGGCTGGGGAGACCCAGTACTTC. It yields the protein CASSLTPDRAGETQYF. The full variable domain, in which reference TRBV5-6 and TRBJ2-5 provide the parts outside the CDR3, is DAGVTQSPTHLIKTRGQQVTLRCSPKSGHDTVSWYQQALGQGPQFIFQYYEEEERQRGNFPDRFSGHQFPNYSSELNVNALLLGDSALYLCASSLTPDRAGETQYFGPGTRLLVL.

The genes are TRBV5-1 and TRBJ2-2; the D gene is possibly TRBD1 (5 bases). The germline V gene has CDR1 SGHRS and CDR2 YFSETQ. The CDR3 consists of 14 residues. V lost 0 bases, J lost 5 bases, and 8 bases lay in between. The CDR3 sequence: CASSLEAGTGELFF. The DNA of the CDR3 is TGCGCCAGCAGCTTGGAGGCAGGGACCGGGGAGCTGTTTTTT.

This clone appeared a few times. The chain carries TRBV15 and TRBJ1-5; 7 bases are a match to TRBD1. This CDR3 has 17 amino acids. After removal of 5 bases from V and 2 bases from J, the junction contained 12 bases not matched to a gene. Per germline, CDR1 LNHNV and CDR2 YYDKDF (reference sequence). CDR3 amino acids: CATSGEQGRAGNQPQHF. Here the CDR3 DNA reads TGTGCCACCAGCGGGGAACAGGGGCGGGCGGGCAATCAGCCCCAGCATTTT.

CDR3 DNA: TGTGCCTGGATTAGGACAGGCGATTATGGCTACACCTTC. Protein sequence: CAWIRTGDYGYTF. The chain uses TRBV30 and TRBJ1-2; 7 positions match TRBD1. CDR3 length: 13 amino acids. The V and J ends lost 4 bases and 5 bases, in that order; junction bases with no gene match: 7. Germline CDR1 reads GTSNPN; CDR2 reads SVGIG (reference sequence).